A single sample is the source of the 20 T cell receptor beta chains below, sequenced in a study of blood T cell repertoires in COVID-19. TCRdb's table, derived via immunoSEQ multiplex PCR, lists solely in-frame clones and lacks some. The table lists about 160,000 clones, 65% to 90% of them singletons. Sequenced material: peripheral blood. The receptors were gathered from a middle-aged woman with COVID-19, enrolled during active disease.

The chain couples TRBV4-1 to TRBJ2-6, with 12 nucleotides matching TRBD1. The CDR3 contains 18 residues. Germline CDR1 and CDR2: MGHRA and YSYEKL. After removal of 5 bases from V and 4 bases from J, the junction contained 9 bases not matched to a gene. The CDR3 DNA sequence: TGCGCCAGCAGCTCGCCGGGACAGGGGGCTTCCGGGGCCAACGTCCTGACTTTC. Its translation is CASSSPGQGASGANVLTF.

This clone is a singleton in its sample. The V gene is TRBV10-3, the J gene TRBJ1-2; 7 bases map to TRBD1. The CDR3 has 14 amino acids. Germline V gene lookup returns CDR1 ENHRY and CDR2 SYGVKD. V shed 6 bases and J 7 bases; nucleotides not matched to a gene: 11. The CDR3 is CAISATNRGVGYTF. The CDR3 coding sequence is TGTGCCATCAGCGCGACGAACAGGGGAGTTGGCTACACCTTC.

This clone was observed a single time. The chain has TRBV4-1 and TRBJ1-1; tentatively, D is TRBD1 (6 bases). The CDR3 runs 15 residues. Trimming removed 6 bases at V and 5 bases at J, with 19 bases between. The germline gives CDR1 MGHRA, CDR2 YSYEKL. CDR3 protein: CASSLTPRGGTEAFF. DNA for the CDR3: TGCGCCAGCAGTCTCACCCCTAGGGGGGGGACTGAAGCTTTCTTT.

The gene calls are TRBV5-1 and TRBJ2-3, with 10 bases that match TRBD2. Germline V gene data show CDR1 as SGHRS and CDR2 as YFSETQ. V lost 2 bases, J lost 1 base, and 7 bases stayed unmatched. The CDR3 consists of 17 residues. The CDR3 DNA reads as TGCGCCAGCAGCTTCCATGCCGGGACTAGCGGCACAGATACGCAGTATTTT. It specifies CASSFHAGTSGTDTQYF.

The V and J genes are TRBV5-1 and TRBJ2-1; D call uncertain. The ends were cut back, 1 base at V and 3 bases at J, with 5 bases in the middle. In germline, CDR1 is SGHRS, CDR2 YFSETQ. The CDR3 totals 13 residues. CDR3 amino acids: CASSLSYYNEQFF. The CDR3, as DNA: TGCGCCAGCAGCTTGTCGTACTACAATGAGCAGTTCTTC.

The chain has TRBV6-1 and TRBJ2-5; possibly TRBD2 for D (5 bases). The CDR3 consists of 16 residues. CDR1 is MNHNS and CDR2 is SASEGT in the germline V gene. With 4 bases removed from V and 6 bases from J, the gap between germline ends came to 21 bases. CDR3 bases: TGTGCCAGCAGTGGCGGACTGCTCCCCCCTGAACAGACCCAGTACTTC. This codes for CASSGGLLPPEQTQYF.

For the CDR3, the DNA is TGTGCCAGCAGCTATATGAGCGGGGCAACCTACAATGAGCAGTTCTTC. Amino acid sequence: CASSYMSGATYNEQFF. The rearrangement links TRBV5-6 to TRBJ2-1, with 7 nucleotides matching TRBD2. This CDR3 comprises 16 residues. Germline loops: CDR1 SGHDT, CDR2 YYEEEE. V lost 3 bases and J lost 2; bases outside the gene matches: 8.

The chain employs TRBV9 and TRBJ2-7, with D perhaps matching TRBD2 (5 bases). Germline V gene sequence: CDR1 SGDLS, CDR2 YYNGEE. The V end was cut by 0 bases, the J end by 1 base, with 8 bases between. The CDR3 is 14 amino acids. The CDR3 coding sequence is TGTGCCAGCAGCGTAGCCGGGGAATCCTACGAGCAGTACTTC. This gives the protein CASSVAGESYEQYF.

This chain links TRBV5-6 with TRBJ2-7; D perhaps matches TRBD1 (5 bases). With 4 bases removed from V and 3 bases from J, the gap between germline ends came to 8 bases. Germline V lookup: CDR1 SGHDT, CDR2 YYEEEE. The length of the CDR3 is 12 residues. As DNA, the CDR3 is TGTGCCAGCAGCCTGGACAACTACGAGCAGTACTTC. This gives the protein CASSLDNYEQYF.

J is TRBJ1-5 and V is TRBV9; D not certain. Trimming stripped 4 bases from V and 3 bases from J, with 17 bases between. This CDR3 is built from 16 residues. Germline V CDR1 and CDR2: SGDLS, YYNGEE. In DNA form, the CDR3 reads TGTGCCAGCAGCCTTGATGGAGGTTTTACCAATCAGCCCCAGCATTTT. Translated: CASSLDGGFTNQPQHF.

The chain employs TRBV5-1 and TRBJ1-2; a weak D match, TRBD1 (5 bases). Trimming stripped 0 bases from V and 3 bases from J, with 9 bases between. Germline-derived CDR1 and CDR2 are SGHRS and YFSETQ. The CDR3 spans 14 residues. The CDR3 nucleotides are TGCGCCAGCAGCTTGGGTGGAGGGGACTATGGCTACACCTTC. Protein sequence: CASSLGGGDYGYTF.

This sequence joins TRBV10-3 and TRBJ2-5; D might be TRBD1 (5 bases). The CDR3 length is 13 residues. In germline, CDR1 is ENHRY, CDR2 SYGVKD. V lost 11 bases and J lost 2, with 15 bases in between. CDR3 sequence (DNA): TGTGCCGCCGCCCAGGGATGGCAAGAGACCCAGTACTTC. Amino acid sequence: CAAAQGWQETQYF.

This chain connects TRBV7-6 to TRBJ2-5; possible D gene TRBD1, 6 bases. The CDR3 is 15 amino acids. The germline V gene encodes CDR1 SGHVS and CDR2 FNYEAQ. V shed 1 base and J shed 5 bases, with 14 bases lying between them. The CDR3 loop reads CASSLVTGSQETQYF. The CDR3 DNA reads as TGTGCCAGCAGCTTAGTAACAGGGTCACAGGAGACCCAGTACTTC.

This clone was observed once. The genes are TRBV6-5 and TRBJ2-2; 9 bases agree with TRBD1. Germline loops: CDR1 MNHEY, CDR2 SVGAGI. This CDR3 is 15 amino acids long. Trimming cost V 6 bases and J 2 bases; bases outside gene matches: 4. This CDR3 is CASRRGQGNTGELFF. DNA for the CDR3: TGTGCCAGCAGGCGGGGACAGGGAAACACCGGGGAGCTGTTTTTT.

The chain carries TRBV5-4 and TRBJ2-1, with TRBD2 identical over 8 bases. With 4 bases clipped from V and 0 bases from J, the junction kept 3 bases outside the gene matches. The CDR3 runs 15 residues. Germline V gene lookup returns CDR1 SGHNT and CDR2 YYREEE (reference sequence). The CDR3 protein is CASSRSGGSYNEQFF. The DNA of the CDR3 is TGTGCCAGCAGCAGGAGCGGGGGCTCCTACAATGAGCAGTTCTTC.

The CDR3 reads CASRYARTGELFF. CDR3 sequence (DNA): TGTGCCAGCAGATATGCTCGGACCGGGGAGCTGTTTTTT. The V and J genes are TRBV7-2 and TRBJ2-2; D gene ambiguous. Germline V gene data show CDR1 as SGHTA and CDR2 as FQGNSA. V lost 6 bases and J lost 5, with 10 bases in between. The CDR3 is 13 amino acids.

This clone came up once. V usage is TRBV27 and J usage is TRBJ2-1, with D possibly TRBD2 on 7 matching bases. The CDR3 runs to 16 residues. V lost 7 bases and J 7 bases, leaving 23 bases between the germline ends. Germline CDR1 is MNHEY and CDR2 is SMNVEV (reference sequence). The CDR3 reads CASKASRGALTNEQFF. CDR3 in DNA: TGTGCCAGCAAAGCTTCCCGGGGGGCGCTTACGAATGAGCAGTTCTTC.

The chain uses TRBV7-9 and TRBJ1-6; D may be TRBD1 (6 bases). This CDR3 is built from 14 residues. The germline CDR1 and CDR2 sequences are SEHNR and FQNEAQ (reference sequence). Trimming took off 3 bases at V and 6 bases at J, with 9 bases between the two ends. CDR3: CASSLGGLNSPLHF. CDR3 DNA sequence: TGTGCCAGCAGCTTGGGGGGGCTTAATTCACCCCTCCACTTT.

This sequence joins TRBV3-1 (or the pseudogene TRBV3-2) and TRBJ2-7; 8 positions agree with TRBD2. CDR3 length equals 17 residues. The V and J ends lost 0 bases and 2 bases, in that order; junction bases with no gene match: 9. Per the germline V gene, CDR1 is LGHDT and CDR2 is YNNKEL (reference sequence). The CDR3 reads CASSQDLFIAGTYEQYF. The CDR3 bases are TGTGCCAGCAGCCAAGATCTATTTATAGCGGGGACCTACGAGCAGTACTTC.

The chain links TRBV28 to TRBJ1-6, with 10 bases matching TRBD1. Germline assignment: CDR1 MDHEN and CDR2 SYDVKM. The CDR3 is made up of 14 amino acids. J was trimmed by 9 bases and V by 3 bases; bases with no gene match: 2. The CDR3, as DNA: TGTGCCAGCAGTTTCGGGACAGGGGTTTCACCCCTCCACTTT. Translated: CASSFGTGVSPLHF.